Listed here is a single T cell receptor beta chain. This specimen comes from a study of blood T cell repertoires in COVID-19. Participants classified as exposed had met a COVID-19 case within 2 weeks before study entry. Assay: immunoSEQ multiplex PCR; the TCRdb copy retains only in-frame clones and omits some. The sample contains about 350,000 clones, more than 70% of which appear only once. The V and J ends lost 5 bases and 3 bases, in that order; junction bases with no gene match: 5. Germline loops: CDR1 MNHEY, CDR2 SMNVEV (reference sequence). The length of the CDR3 is 16 residues. The chain joins TRBV27 to TRBJ2-2; 11 bases line up with TRBD1. What was sequenced was PBMCs or T cells enriched from blood (not recorded which). This clonotype originated in a woman aged 25 to 45 who had been exposed to COVID-19. CDR3 DNA sequence: TGTGCCAGCAGTAAGGGGACAGGGGGATACACCGGGGAGCTGTTTTTT. It encodes CASSKGTGGYTGELFF.